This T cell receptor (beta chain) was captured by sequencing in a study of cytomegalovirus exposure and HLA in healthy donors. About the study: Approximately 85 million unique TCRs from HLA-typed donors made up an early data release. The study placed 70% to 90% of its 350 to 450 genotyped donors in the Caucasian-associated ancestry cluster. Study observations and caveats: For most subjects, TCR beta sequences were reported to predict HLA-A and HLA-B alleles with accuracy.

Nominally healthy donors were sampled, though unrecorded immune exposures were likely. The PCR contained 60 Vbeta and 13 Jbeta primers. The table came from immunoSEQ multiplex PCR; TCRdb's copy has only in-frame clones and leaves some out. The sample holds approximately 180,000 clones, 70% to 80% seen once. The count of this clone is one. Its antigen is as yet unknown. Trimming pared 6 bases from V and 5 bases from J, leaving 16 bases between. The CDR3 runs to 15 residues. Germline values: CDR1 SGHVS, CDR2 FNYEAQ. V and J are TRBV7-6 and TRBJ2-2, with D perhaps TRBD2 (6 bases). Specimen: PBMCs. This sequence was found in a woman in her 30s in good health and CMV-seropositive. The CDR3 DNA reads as TGTGCCAGCAGGATGGGGGGAATGGGTACCGGGGAGCTGTTTTTT. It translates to CASRMGGMGTGELFF.